Below, 27 T cell receptor beta chains from the same sample are listed, as sequenced in a study of blood T cell repertoires in COVID-19. Measured with immunoSEQ multiplex PCR; TCRdb has only the in-frame clones, and not every one. The repertoire consists of fewer than 350,000 clones, with around 86% occurring once and the leading ten covering less than 2%. Sequencing was carried out using PBMCs or T cells enriched from blood (not recorded which). The source of these receptors is a woman aged 40 to 50 who had recovered from COVID-19.

This chain links TRBV5-1 with TRBJ1-3; D unresolved. This CDR3 has 14 residues. The ends were cut back, 4 bases at V and 2 bases at J, with 10 bases in the middle. The germline gives CDR1 SGHRS, CDR2 YFSETQ. Here the CDR3 reads CASSTGSPGNTIYF. In nucleotides, the CDR3 is TGCGCCAGCAGCACGGGTTCCCCTGGAAACACCATATATTTT.

This clone was detected many times. The chain employs TRBV18 and TRBJ1-3; TRBD1 is a possible D gene (6 bases). This CDR3 spans 16 amino acids. Germline lookup yields CDR1 KGHSH and CDR2 LQKENI. V was pared by 3 bases and J by 4 bases, with 16 bases between. CDR3: CASSPAQGINGNTIYF. The CDR3, as DNA: TGTGCCAGCTCACCTGCCCAGGGGATAAACGGAAACACCATATATTTT.

The chain employs TRBV5-4 and TRBJ1-2; TRBD1 agrees at 8 bases. CDR1 and CDR2 (germline): SGHNT, YYREEE (reference sequence). CDR3 length: 15 residues. The junction had 6 bases not matched to a gene; V was cut back by 4 bases and J by 1 base. The CDR3 spells CASSTQTGGNYGYTF. DNA for the CDR3: TGTGCCAGCAGCACCCAAACAGGGGGTAACTATGGCTACACCTTC.

The genes are TRBV18 and TRBJ1-1, with 9 positions matching TRBD1. CDR1 and CDR2 (germline): KGHSH, LQKENI. The CDR3 length is 15 residues. V was clipped by 3 bases and J by 4 bases; unmatched bases: 6. Here the CDR3 reads CASSPGTGGSTEAFF. The CDR3 DNA sequence: TGTGCCAGCTCACCGGGTACAGGGGGCTCCACTGAAGCTTTCTTT.

The V gene is TRBV28, the J gene TRBJ1-6; no reliable D call. V was cut by 2 bases and J by 10 bases, with 12 bases left in between. The germline gives CDR1 MDHEN, CDR2 SYDVKM. This CDR3 is built from 14 residues. CDR3 residues: CASSLAVTGSPLHF. The CDR3 DNA sequence: TGTGCCAGCAGTTTAGCGGTGACGGGATCACCCCTCCACTTT.

This clone was seen only once. The gene calls are TRBV9 and TRBJ1-6; 7 positions match TRBD1. This CDR3 is 15 amino acids long. The junction had 7 bases not matched to a gene; V was cut back by 4 bases and J by 6 bases. Germline assignment: CDR1 SGDLS and CDR2 YYNGEE. CDR3 nucleotide sequence: TGTGCCAGCAGCATCCAGACAGGGCGTAATTCACCCCTCCACTTT. Protein sequence: CASSIQTGRNSPLHF.

This clone was seen a single time. The chain joins TRBV29-1 to TRBJ1-1; no firm D call. V was clipped by 6 bases and J by 0 bases, with 11 bases between them. Germline assignment: CDR1 SQVTM and CDR2 ANQGSEA. The CDR3 is 13 residues long. CDR3 nucleotide sequence: TGCAGCGTGGGCGGAAACTTGAACACTGAAGCTTTCTTT. It encodes CSVGGNLNTEAFF.

CDR3: CASSPYTEAFF. CDR3 nucleotide sequence: TGTGCCAGCAGCCCGTACACTGAAGCTTTCTTT. The chain carries TRBV7-2 and TRBJ1-1, with D hard to call. V was cut by 5 bases and J by 3 bases, with 4 bases left in between. Germline CDR1 is SGHTA and CDR2 is FQGNSA. This CDR3 is 11 amino acids long. The variable domain in full, completed from reference TRBV7-2 and TRBJ1-1, reads GAGVSQSPSNKVTEKGKDVELRCDPISGHTALYWYRQSLGQGLEFLIYFQGNSAPDKSGLPSDRFSAERTGGSVSTLTIQRTQQEDSAVYLCASSPYTEAFFGQGTRLTVV.

V is TRBV4-1 and J is TRBJ2-7; TRBD2 matches at 8 bases. V gave up 1 base and J gave up 2 bases; unmatched junction bases: 10. There are 17 residues in the CDR3. Germline V gene data show CDR1 as MGHRA and CDR2 as YSYEKL. CDR3 residues: CASSQVGASGYPYEQYF. The DNA of the CDR3 is TGCGCCAGCAGCCAAGTAGGGGCTAGCGGGTACCCCTACGAGCAGTACTTC.

The V and J genes are TRBV2 and TRBJ2-5; a weak D match, TRBD2 (6 bases). From germline, CDR1 is SNHLY and CDR2 FYNNEI. This CDR3 has 14 amino acids. Trimming took 6 bases from V and 1 from J, leaving 12 bases between them. CDR3 protein: CASRAGTGQETQYF. The CDR3, as DNA: TGTGCCAGCAGAGCCGGGACTGGCCAAGAGACCCAGTACTTC.

The rearrangement links TRBV10-2 to TRBJ1-2, with D possibly TRBD1 on 5 matching bases. V was shortened by 8 bases and J by 3 bases, with 25 bases between the two germline ends. This CDR3 has 17 amino acids. The germline CDR1 and CDR2 sequences are WSHSY and SAAADI. CDR3 region: CASGGESGPGTDYGYTF. The CDR3 DNA reads as TGCGCCAGCGGGGGGGAAAGTGGCCCAGGAACAGACTATGGCTACACCTTC.

Only one count was recorded for this clone. This chain links TRBV7-2 with TRBJ1-5, with TRBD1 matching 8 bases. Germline CDR1 reads SGHTA; CDR2 reads FQGNSA. The CDR3 extends over 15 amino acids. Germline trimming cut 5 bases from V and 3 bases from J; bases unmatched to any gene: 6. This CDR3 is CASSPDRGSNQPQHF. The CDR3 region has the DNA TGTGCCAGCAGCCCCGACAGGGGATCCAATCAGCCCCAGCATTTT.

The V and J genes are TRBV6-5 and TRBJ1-4; the match to TRBD1 covers 8 bases. After removal of 7 bases from V and 7 bases from J, the junction contained 11 bases not matched to a gene. CDR1 is MNHEY and CDR2 is SVGAGI in the germline V gene. The CDR3 contains 15 residues. Here the CDR3 DNA reads TGTGCCAGCACCCTGCGACGGACAGGGAGTGAAAAACTGTTTTTT. Protein product: CASTLRRTGSEKLFF.

V gene TRBV4-3 combines with J gene TRBJ1-1, with D perhaps matching TRBD1 (5 bases). The CDR3 is 14 residues long. Looked up from germline, CDR1 is LGHNA and CDR2 is YSLEER. V was clipped by 0 bases and J by 11 bases, with 16 bases between them. CDR3 loop: CASSQDGGWASAFF. The CDR3, as DNA: TGCGCCAGCAGCCAAGACGGGGGATGGGCCTCGGCTTTCTTT.

The rearrangement joins TRBV5-1 to TRBJ2-7, with a possible D match to TRBD2 (5 bases). Per the germline V gene, CDR1 is SGHRS and CDR2 is YFSETQ. Deletions cut 1 base from V and 5 bases from J, with 13 bases between. The CDR3 sequence is 14 residues long. The CDR3 reads CASSLTPGVDEQYF. The CDR3 coding sequence is TGCGCCAGCAGCTTGACACCCGGGGTGGACGAGCAGTACTTC. The full variable domain, its missing parts supplied by reference TRBV5-1 and TRBJ2-7, is KAGVTQTPRYLIKTRGQQVTLSCSPISGHRSVSWYQQTPGQGLQFLFEYFSETQRNKGNFPGRFSGRQFSNSRSEMNVSTLELGDSALYLCASSLTPGVDEQYFGPGTRLTVT.

J is TRBJ2-7 and V is TRBV5-1; a possible D gene is TRBD2 (7 bases). The CDR3 covers 14 residues. Germline-derived CDR1 and CDR2 are SGHRS and YFSETQ. V shed 0 bases and J shed 6 bases, with 13 bases lying between them. This CDR3 reads CASSLAGGGAEQYF. CDR3 coding DNA: TGCGCCAGCAGCTTGGCCGGTGGGGGGGCCGAGCAGTACTTC. Drawing the rest from reference TRBV5-1 and TRBJ2-7, the complete variable domain is KAGVTQTPRYLIKTRGQQVTLSCSPISGHRSVSWYQQTPGQGLQFLFEYFSETQRNKGNFPGRFSGRQFSNSRSEMNVSTLELGDSALYLCASSLAGGGAEQYFGPGTRLTVT.

The chain employs TRBV2 and TRBJ1-6, with a weak D call TRBD1 (6 bases). The germline gives CDR1 SNHLY, CDR2 FYNNEI. Trimming took 3 bases from V and 3 from J, leaving 9 bases between them. The CDR3 has 15 residues. CDR3 DNA sequence: TGTGCCAGCAGTGAGGACAGCCTCTATAATTCACCCCTCCACTTT. This encodes CASSEDSLYNSPLHF. Supplemented by reference TRBV2 and TRBJ1-6, the full variable domain reads EPEVTQTPSHQVTQMGQEVILRCVPISNHLYFYWYRQILGQKVEFLVSFYNNEISEKSEIFDDQFSVERPDGSNFTLKIRSTKLEDSAMYFCASSEDSLYNSPLHFGNGTRLTVT.

This clone came up a few times. This rearrangement joins TRBV7-2 to TRBJ1-4; tentatively, D is TRBD1 (6 bases). CDR1 is SGHTA and CDR2 is FQGNSA in the germline V gene. The CDR3 totals 15 residues. Trimming cost V 5 bases and J 1 base, with 11 bases left between them. In DNA, the CDR3 is TGTGCCAGCAGCCTGGGACATAGAACTAATGAAAAACTGTTTTTT. Translated, it gives CASSLGHRTNEKLFF.

The chain uses TRBV5-1 and TRBJ1-2; 7 bases fit TRBD1. CDR3 size: 14 residues. V lost 0 bases, J lost 9 bases, and 8 bases stayed unmatched. CDR1 and CDR2 from the germline V gene are SGHRS and YFSETQ. The CDR3 region is CASSLGPGQDSYTF. The CDR3 DNA is TGCGCCAGCAGCTTGGGCCCCGGACAGGATAGCTACACCTTC.

The chain combines TRBV6-5 with TRBJ1-1, with TRBD1 matching 7 bases. The CDR3 runs 16 residues. V shed 2 bases, J shed 0 bases, and the junction held 6 bases outside the gene matches. In germline, CDR1 is MNHEY, CDR2 SVGAGI. The CDR3 nucleotides are TGTGCCAGCAGTTACCAGGCAGGGGGTTTGAACACTGAAGCTTTCTTT. Protein sequence: CASSYQAGGLNTEAFF.

The rearrangement joins TRBV19 to TRBJ2-1; the D gene is possibly TRBD1 (5 bases). Trimming took off 6 bases at V and 4 bases at J, with 28 bases between the two ends. This CDR3 contains 19 residues. CDR1 and CDR2 from the germline V gene are LNHDA and SQIVND (reference sequence). As DNA, the CDR3 is TGTGCCAGTAGAAAAGGTTCTTGGCAGGGCCTATCATCTTACAATGAGCAGTTCTTC. Amino acids: CASRKGSWQGLSSYNEQFF.

The chain is built from TRBV6-5 and TRBJ2-5, with D possibly being TRBD2 (5 bases). This CDR3 has 15 amino acids. From germline, CDR1 is MNHEY and CDR2 SVGAGI. Trimming took off 2 bases at V and 5 bases at J, with 15 bases between the two ends. The CDR3 reads CASSYEGLPRETQYF. The CDR3 nucleotides are TGTGCCAGCAGTTACGAAGGACTTCCCCGGGAGACCCAGTACTTC.

The chain uses TRBV11-2 and TRBJ2-7; possibly TRBD2 for D (5 bases). Trimming removed 5 bases from V and 6 bases from J, with 26 bases in between. In germline, CDR1 is SGHAT, CDR2 FQNNGV. This CDR3 spans 17 amino acids. The CDR3 nucleotides read TGTGCCAGCAGCCAATCCCTACGGTTCAGCCCACGGGGCGAGCAGTACTTC. This codes for CASSQSLRFSPRGEQYF. Together with reference TRBV11-2 and TRBJ2-7, the CDR3 gives the full variable domain: EAGVAQSPRYKIIEKRQSVAFWCNPISGHATLYWYQQILGQGPKLLIQFQNNGVVDDSQLPKDRFSAERLKGVDSTLKIQPAKLEDSAVYLCASSQSLRFSPRGEQYFGPGTRLTVT.

Written as DNA, the CDR3 is TGCGCCAGCAGCTCGCGAGACAGGGGCTATGGCTACACCTTC. This translates into CASSSRDRGYGYTF. The V call is TRBV5-1, the J call TRBJ1-2; 8 bases agree with TRBD1. The CDR3 extends over 14 amino acids. The V gene end was trimmed by 3 bases and the J gene end by 4 bases; junction bases not matched to a gene: 5. Per the germline V gene, CDR1 is SGHRS and CDR2 is YFSETQ.

The chain is built from TRBV5-4 and TRBJ1-6; no clear D gene. V lost 0 bases, J lost 7 bases, and 14 bases lay in between. This CDR3 contains 16 residues. Per the germline V gene, CDR1 is SGHNT and CDR2 is YYREEE (reference sequence). The CDR3 here is CASSLGASAANSPLHF. DNA for the CDR3: TGTGCCAGCAGCTTGGGGGCCTCAGCGGCGAATTCACCCCTCCACTTT.

The chain joins TRBV7-4 to TRBJ1-5; 7 nucleotides line up with TRBD1. V shed 2 bases, J shed 5 bases, and the junction held 3 bases outside the gene matches. The length of the CDR3 is 14 residues. Germline assignment: CDR1 SGHVT and CDR2 SQSDAQ. CDR3 region: CASSLNQGDQPQHF. The CDR3 DNA follows: TGTGCCAGCAGCTTAAATCAGGGGGATCAGCCCCAGCATTTT. Filled out from reference TRBV7-4 and TRBJ1-5, the complete variable domain reads GAGVSQSPRYKVAKRGRDVALRCDSISGHVTLYWYRQTLGQGSEVLTYSQSDAQRDKSGRPSGRFSAERPERSVSTLKIQRTEQGDSAVYLCASSLNQGDQPQHFGDGTRLSIL.

Regarding this clone: The sample holds other DNA sequences that translate to the same CDR3. J is TRBJ2-2 and V is TRBV18, with unresolved D. V was pared by 0 bases and J by 8 bases, with 7 bases between. Germline loops: CDR1 KGHSH, CDR2 LQKENI. This CDR3 has 13 amino acids. The CDR3 spells CASSPPSAGELFF. For the CDR3, the DNA is TGTGCCAGCTCACCACCGTCTGCGGGGGAGCTGTTTTTT. The full variable domain, completed using reference TRBV18 and TRBJ2-2, is NAGVMQNPRHLVRRRGQEARLRCSPMKGHSHVYWYRQLPEEGLKFMVYLQKENIIDESGMPKERFSAEFPKEGPSILRIQQVVRGDSAAYFCASSPPSAGELFFGEGSRLTVL.